A single sample is the source of the 23 T cell receptor beta chains below, sequenced in a study of shared clonotypes between healthy human individuals. Produced via immunoSEQ multiplex PCR; TCRdb's table is partial and in-frame only. Of around 1.6 million clones in the sample, around 98% were seen once. The specimen sequenced was naive CD4+ T cells sorted from blood. Subset given: CD45RA+ positively selected. The receptors here all came from a man in his thirties or forties in good health.

This chain connects TRBV7-2 to TRBJ1-1; D is uncertain. This CDR3 is built from 16 residues. CDR1 and CDR2 (germline): SGHTA, FQGNSA. The germline V and J ends were trimmed by 5 bases and 4 bases, with 20 bases remaining between them. The CDR3, as DNA: TGTGCCAGCAGCGATACGGGAAGAGGACGGGGCACTGAAGCTTTCTTT. This encodes CASSDTGRGRGTEAFF.

The chain couples TRBV28 to TRBJ2-5; 8 positions agree with TRBD2. CDR1 MDHEN and CDR2 SYDVKM come from the germline V gene. This CDR3 is built from 15 residues. V was clipped by 7 bases and J by 1 base; unmatched bases: 8. Written as DNA, the CDR3 is TGTGCCAGCACCTCCGGGGGGGACTCCCAAGAGACCCAGTACTTC. Amino acids: CASTSGGDSQETQYF.

This clone was observed once. The identical CDR3 is also encoded by other nucleotide sequences in the sample. This sequence joins TRBV7-2 and TRBJ2-7, with D uncertain. This CDR3 is 13 amino acids long. The V gene lost 3 bases and the J gene lost 1 base, with 7 bases spanning the gap. The germline V gene has CDR1 SGHTA and CDR2 FQGNSA. The CDR3 DNA reads as TGTGCCAGCAGCTTGACACTTTCCTACGAGCAGTACTTC. It is translated as CASSLTLSYEQYF.

The chain uses TRBV14 and TRBJ2-7; a weak D match, TRBD1 (6 bases). The CDR3 runs to 17 residues. Deletions cut 5 bases from V and 0 bases from J, with 20 bases between. CDR1 SGHDN and CDR2 FVKESK come from the germline V gene. The CDR3 nucleotides read TGTGCCAGCAGCAAAAAGACAGGCCTCCTCGGCTCCTACGAGCAGTACTTC. It specifies CASSKKTGLLGSYEQYF.

CDR3 bases: TGTGCCAGCAGCGTAGCTTCCAGGACTCCCAATGAGCAGTTCTTC. Translation: CASSVASRTPNEQFF. The chain employs TRBV9 and TRBJ2-1, with D maybe TRBD2 (5 bases). Germline V gene sequence: CDR1 SGDLS, CDR2 YYNGEE. The CDR3 extends over 15 amino acids. The V and J ends lost 0 bases and 6 bases respectively, with 13 bases between them.

This sequence joins TRBV6-5 and TRBJ1-4, with 9 bases that match TRBD1. Unmatched junction bases numbered 5, after V lost 6 bases and J lost 6 bases. Germline CDR1 is MNHEY and CDR2 is SVGAGI. The CDR3 is 14 amino acids. CDR3 nucleotides: TGTGCCAGCAGCTCGGGACAGGGTCATGAAAAACTGTTTTTT. Protein sequence: CASSSGQGHEKLFF.

On this clone itself: Other DNA sequences in this specimen translate into the identical CDR3. This chain uses TRBV5-1 with TRBJ2-3, with TRBD1 matching 7 bases. The CDR3 has 15 residues. Germline V CDR1 and CDR2: SGHRS, YFSETQ. The V gene end was trimmed by 4 bases and the J gene end by 0 bases; junction bases not matched to a gene: 5. The CDR3 DNA reads TGCGCCAGCAGCCGACAGGGTCCTAGCACAGATACGCAGTATTTT. It is translated as CASSRQGPSTDTQYF.

The table lists this clone with a count of one. CDR3 DNA: TGTGCCAGCAGTCGGGGACAGAAGGGTCAGCCCCAGCATTTT. Translation: CASSRGQKGQPQHF. The chain is built from TRBV28 and TRBJ1-5; the match to TRBD1 covers 7 bases. Germline V gene sequence: CDR1 MDHEN, CDR2 SYDVKM. This CDR3 contains 14 residues. Unmatched junction bases numbered 7, after V lost 5 bases and J lost 6 bases.

This chain links TRBV14 with TRBJ2-3; D gene uncertain. Germline values: CDR1 SGHDN, CDR2 FVKESK. V was clipped by 4 bases and J by 1 base, with 12 bases between them. The CDR3 is made up of 15 amino acids. CDR3 coding DNA: TGTGCCAGCAGCCTCTGGATTGGAGGCACAGATACGCAGTATTTT. This encodes CASSLWIGGTDTQYF.

The rearrangement uses TRBV11-3 and TRBJ1-1; D might be TRBD1 (6 bases). Germline-derived CDR1 and CDR2 are SGHNT and YENEEA. Trimming left V 0 bases short and J 4 bases short, with 12 bases between. The CDR3 length is 15 residues. The CDR3 is CASSLDSGGGTEAFF. For the CDR3, the DNA is TGTGCCAGCAGCTTAGATTCCGGGGGCGGCACTGAAGCTTTCTTT.

The V and J genes are TRBV5-1 and TRBJ2-1; D is uncertain. The CDR3 has 14 amino acids. V gave up 4 bases and J gave up 4 bases, with 12 bases separating them. Germline V gene data show CDR1 as SGHRS and CDR2 as YFSETQ. CDR3 in amino acids: CASSPTEAYNEQFF. CDR3 in DNA: TGCGCCAGCAGCCCCACAGAGGCATACAATGAGCAGTTCTTC.

The gene calls are TRBV7-9 and TRBJ1-4; D uncertain. Germline V gene sequence: CDR1 SEHNR, CDR2 FQNEAQ (reference sequence). This CDR3 comprises 15 residues. Trimming took off 2 bases at V and 0 bases at J, with 7 bases between the two ends. This chain's CDR3 is CASSLSRPTNEKLFF. CDR3 in DNA: TGTGCCAGCAGCTTAAGCAGGCCAACTAATGAAAAACTGTTTTTT. Complete variable domain (other parts from reference TRBV7-9 and TRBJ1-4): DTGVSQNPRHKITKRGQNVTFRCDPISEHNRLYWYRQTLGQGPEFLTYFQNEAQLEKSRLLSDRFSAERPKGSFSTLEIQRTEQGDSAMYLCASSLSRPTNEKLFFGSGTQLSVL.

DNA for the CDR3: TGTGCCAGCAGCTTGGAGCCGGGGATCGATAATTCACCCCTCCACTTT. The encoded protein is CASSLEPGIDNSPLHF. The chain links TRBV5-5 to TRBJ1-6, with unresolved D. V lost 0 bases and J 5 bases, leaving 12 bases between the germline ends. Germline-derived CDR1 and CDR2 are SGHKS and YYEKEE (reference sequence). CDR3 size: 16 residues.

The count of this clone is one. The chain carries TRBV19 and TRBJ1-1; no firm D call. V was shortened by 6 bases and J by 7 bases, with 12 bases between the two germline ends. Germline V gives CDR1 LNHDA, CDR2 SQIVND (reference sequence). The CDR3 loop spans 12 amino acids. Here the CDR3 reads CASSAPRGEAFF. The CDR3 DNA reads TGTGCCAGTAGCGCCCCGCGGGGTGAAGCTTTCTTT.

The chain is built from TRBV18 and TRBJ2-7, with D possibly matching TRBD1 (6 bases). This CDR3 region has 17 residues. Germline values: CDR1 KGHSH, CDR2 LQKENI. V gave up 4 bases and J gave up 3 bases, with 22 bases separating them. CDR3 loop: CASSRSGRAGVFYEQYF. Written as DNA, the CDR3 is TGTGCCAGCTCACGTTCTGGACGGGCAGGGGTTTTCTACGAGCAGTACTTC.

In nucleotides, the CDR3 is TGTGCCAGCAGCACGTTCTCCTACAATGAGCAGTTCTTC. Amino acid sequence: CASSTFSYNEQFF. The gene calls are TRBV7-2 and TRBJ2-1; the D is unclear. V lost 5 bases to trimming and J lost 0 bases, with 5 bases between them. The CDR3 has 13 residues. Per the germline V gene, CDR1 is SGHTA and CDR2 is FQGNSA.

This clone has just one count. The chain recombines TRBV5-1 with TRBJ2-3; D may match TRBD1 or TRBD2 (5 bases each). V was clipped by 3 bases and J by 6 bases, with 14 bases between them. The CDR3 is 14 amino acids. CDR1 is SGHRS, CDR2 YFSETQ, per germline. This CDR3 reads CASSYGTPRDTQYF. The CDR3 nucleotides are TGCGCCAGCAGCTACGGGACCCCGCGGGATACGCAGTATTTT.

The V gene is TRBV30, the J gene TRBJ1-3; D possibly corresponds to TRBD1 (6 bases). Deletions cut 3 bases from V and 0 bases from J, with 24 bases between. The CDR3 runs to 19 residues. The germline V gene has CDR1 GTSNPN and CDR2 SVGIG (reference sequence). The CDR3 DNA sequence: TGTGCCTGGAGCCCGAGGGGGGAAAAACCCAAGTCCTCTGGAAACACCATATATTTT. Protein product: CAWSPRGEKPKSSGNTIYF. Full variable domain (outside the CDR3, taken from reference TRBV30 and TRBJ1-3): SQTIHQWPATLVQPVGSPLSLECTVEGTSNPNLYWYRQAAGRGLQLLFYSVGIGQISSEVPQNLSASRPQDRQFILSSKKLLLSDSGFYLCAWSPRGEKPKSSGNTIYFGEGSWLTVV.

The chain is built from TRBV4-2 and TRBJ1-5; D remains unclear. V was cut by 5 bases and J by 0 bases, with 11 bases left in between. The CDR3 sequence is 15 residues long. CDR1 and CDR2 (germline): LGHNA, YNFKEQ. As DNA, the CDR3 is TGTGCCAGCAGCGTCGACGGCGATAGCAATCAGCCCCAGCATTTT. This codes for CASSVDGDSNQPQHF.

The DNA of the CDR3 is TGTGCCAGCAGCCCCGCCCAGGGGGCCGGTGAGCAGTTCTTC. Translated: CASSPAQGAGEQFF. The genes are TRBV5-4 and TRBJ2-1; 8 bases are shared with TRBD1. J lost 9 bases, V lost 4 bases, and 9 bases had no gene match. Germline values: CDR1 SGHNT, CDR2 YYREEE (reference sequence). The CDR3 length is 14 residues.

The V and J genes are TRBV19 and TRBJ1-2; 8 bases match TRBD1. Germline lookup yields CDR1 LNHDA and CDR2 SQIVND (reference sequence). Trimming at V came to 4 bases and at J to 4 bases, leaving 8 bases not matched to a gene. The CDR3 runs 15 residues. The CDR3 DNA sequence: TGTGCCAGTAGTAAGGACAGGGAAGGCGTCTATGGCTACACCTTC. Translation: CASSKDREGVYGYTF. The whole variable domain, remainder taken from reference TRBV19 and TRBJ1-2, is DGGITQSPKYLFRKEGQNVTLSCEQNLNHDAMYWYRQDPGQGLRLIYYSQIVNDFQKGDIAEGYSVSREKKESFPLTVTSAQKNPTAFYLCASSKDREGVYGYTFGSGTRLTVV.

The chain uses TRBV5-6 and TRBJ2-7, with D possibly matching TRBD1 (5 bases). V was clipped by 3 bases and J by 1 base, with 11 bases between them. The germline CDR1 and CDR2 sequences are SGHDT and YYEEEE. This CDR3 region has 14 residues. CDR3 loop: CASSSRPGSYEQYF. In DNA form, the CDR3 reads TGTGCCAGCAGCTCGCGTCCAGGGTCCTACGAGCAGTACTTC.

The chain carries TRBV5-1 and TRBJ2-1; perhaps TRBD1 as D (5 bases). Deletions cut 4 bases from V and 0 bases from J, with 11 bases between. Per germline, CDR1 SGHRS and CDR2 YFSETQ. The CDR3 consists of 15 residues. CDR3 sequence (DNA): TGCGCCAGCAGCACGACAGTGAGCTCCTACAATGAGCAGTTCTTC. This sequence encodes CASSTTVSSYNEQFF.